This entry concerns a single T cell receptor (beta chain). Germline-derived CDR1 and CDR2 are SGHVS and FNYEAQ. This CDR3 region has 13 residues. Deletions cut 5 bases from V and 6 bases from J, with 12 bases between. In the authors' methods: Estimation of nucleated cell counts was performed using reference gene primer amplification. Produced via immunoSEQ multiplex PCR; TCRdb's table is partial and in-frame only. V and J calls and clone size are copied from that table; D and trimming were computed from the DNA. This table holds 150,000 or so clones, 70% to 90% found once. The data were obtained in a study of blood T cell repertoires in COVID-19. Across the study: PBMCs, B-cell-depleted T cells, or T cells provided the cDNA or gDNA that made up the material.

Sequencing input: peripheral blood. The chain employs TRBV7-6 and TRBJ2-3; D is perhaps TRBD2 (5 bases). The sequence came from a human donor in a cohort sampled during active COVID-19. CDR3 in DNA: TGTGCCAGCAGCCCGCAGACGGGGGATACGCAGTATTTT. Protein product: CASSPQTGDTQYF.